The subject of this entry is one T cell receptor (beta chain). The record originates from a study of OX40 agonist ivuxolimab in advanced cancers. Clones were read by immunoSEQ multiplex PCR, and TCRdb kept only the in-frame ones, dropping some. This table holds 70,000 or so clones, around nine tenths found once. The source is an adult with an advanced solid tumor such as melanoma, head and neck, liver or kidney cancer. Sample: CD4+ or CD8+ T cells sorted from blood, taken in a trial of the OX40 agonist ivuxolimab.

The CDR3 sequence: CASSYSSERADTQYF. The CDR3 region has the DNA TGTGCCAGCAGTTACTCGAGTGAGCGGGCAGATACGCAGTATTTT. The chain uses TRBV6-6 and TRBJ2-3, with a possible D match to TRBD2 (6 bases). Trimming stripped 0 bases from V and 4 bases from J, with 11 bases between. The germline CDR1 and CDR2 sequences are MNHNY and SVGAGI (reference sequence). The CDR3 sequence is 15 residues long.